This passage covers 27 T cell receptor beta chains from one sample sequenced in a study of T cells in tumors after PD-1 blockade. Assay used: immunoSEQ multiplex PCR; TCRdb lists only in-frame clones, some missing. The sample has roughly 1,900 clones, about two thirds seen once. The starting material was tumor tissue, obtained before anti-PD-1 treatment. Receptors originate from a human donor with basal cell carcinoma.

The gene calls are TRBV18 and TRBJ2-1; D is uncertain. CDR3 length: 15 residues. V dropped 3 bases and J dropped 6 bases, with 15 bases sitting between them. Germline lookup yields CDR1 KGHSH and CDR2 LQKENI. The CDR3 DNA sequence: TGTGCCAGCTCACCGCTACCACGAGATTCCAATGAGCAGTTCTTC. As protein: CASSPLPRDSNEQFF.

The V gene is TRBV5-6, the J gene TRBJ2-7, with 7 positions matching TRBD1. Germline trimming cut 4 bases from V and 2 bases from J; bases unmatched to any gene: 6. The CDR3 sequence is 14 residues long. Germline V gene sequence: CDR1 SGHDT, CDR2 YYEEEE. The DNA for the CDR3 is TGTGCCAGCAGCGGGGAGACAGGGCCCTACGAGCAGTACTTC. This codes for CASSGETGPYEQYF.

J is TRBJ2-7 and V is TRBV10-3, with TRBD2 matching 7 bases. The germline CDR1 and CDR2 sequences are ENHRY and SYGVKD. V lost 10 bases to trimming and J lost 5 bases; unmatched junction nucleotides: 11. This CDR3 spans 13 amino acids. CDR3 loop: CATGGGGLDEQYF. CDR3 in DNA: TGTGCCACGGGAGGCGGGGGTCTGGACGAGCAGTACTTC.

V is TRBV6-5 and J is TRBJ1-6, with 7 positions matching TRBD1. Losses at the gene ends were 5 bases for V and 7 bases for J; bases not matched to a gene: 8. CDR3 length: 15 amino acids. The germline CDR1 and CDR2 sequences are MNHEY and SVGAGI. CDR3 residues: CASSPTGFGNSPLHF. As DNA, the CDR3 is TGTGCCAGCAGTCCGACAGGGTTTGGGAATTCACCCCTCCACTTT.

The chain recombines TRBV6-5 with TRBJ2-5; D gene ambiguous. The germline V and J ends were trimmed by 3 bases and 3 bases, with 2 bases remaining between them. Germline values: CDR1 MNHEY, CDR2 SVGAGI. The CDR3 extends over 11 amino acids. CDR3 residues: CASSYKETQYF. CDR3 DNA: TGTGCCAGCAGTTATAAAGAGACCCAGTACTTC.

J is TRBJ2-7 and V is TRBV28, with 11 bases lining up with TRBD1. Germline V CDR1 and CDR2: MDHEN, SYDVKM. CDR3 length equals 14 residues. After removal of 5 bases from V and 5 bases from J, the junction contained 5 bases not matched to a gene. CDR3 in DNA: TGTGCCAGCAGTACGGGACAGGGGGGCGACGAGCAGTACTTC. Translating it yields CASSTGQGGDEQYF.

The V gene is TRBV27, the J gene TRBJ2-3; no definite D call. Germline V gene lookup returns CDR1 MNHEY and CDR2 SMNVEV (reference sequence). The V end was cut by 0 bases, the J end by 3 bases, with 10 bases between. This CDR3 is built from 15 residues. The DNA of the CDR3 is TGTGCCAGCAGTTTATCGGTCACGGAGACAGATACGCAGTATTTT. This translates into CASSLSVTETDTQYF.

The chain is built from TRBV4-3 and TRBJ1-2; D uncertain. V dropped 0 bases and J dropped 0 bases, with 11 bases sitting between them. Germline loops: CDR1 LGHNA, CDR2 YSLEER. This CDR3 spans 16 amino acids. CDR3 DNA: TGCGCCAGCAGCCAAGATCGAGGTTATTCTAACTATGGCTACACCTTC. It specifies CASSQDRGYSNYGYTF.

In DNA, the CDR3 is TGTGCCAGCAACAGGGGGGACGGGGAGCTGTTTTTT. It translates to CASNRGDGELFF. This chain links TRBV5-6 with TRBJ2-2; the match to TRBD1 covers 8 bases. V lost 6 bases and J lost 7; bases outside the gene matches: 2. The CDR3 is 12 residues long. The germline CDR1 and CDR2 sequences are SGHDT and YYEEEE.

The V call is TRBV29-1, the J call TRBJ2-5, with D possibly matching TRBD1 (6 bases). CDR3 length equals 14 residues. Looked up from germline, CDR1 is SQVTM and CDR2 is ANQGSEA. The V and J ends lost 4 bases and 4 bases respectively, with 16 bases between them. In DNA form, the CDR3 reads TGCAGCGTTGGTCCCCAGGACAGCGGAGAGACCCAGTACTTC. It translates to CSVGPQDSGETQYF.

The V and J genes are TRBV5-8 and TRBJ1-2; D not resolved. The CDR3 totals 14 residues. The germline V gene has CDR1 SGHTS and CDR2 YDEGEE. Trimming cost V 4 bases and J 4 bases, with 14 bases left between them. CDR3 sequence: CASSPSTHFYGYTF. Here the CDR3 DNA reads TGTGCCAGCAGCCCCTCGACTCACTTCTATGGCTACACCTTC.

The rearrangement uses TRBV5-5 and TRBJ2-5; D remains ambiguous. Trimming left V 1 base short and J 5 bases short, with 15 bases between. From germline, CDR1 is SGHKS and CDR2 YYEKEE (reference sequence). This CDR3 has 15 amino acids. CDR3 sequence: CASSLRPIPGETQYF. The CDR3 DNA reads TGTGCCAGCAGCTTGCGCCCGATCCCCGGGGAGACCCAGTACTTC.

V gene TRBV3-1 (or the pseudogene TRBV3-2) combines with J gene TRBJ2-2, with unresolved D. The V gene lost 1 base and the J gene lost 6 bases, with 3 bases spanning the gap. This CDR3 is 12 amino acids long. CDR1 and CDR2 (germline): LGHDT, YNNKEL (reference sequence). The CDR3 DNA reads TGTGCCAGCAGCCAAGGTCCCGGGGAGCTGTTTTTT. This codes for CASSQGPGELFF.

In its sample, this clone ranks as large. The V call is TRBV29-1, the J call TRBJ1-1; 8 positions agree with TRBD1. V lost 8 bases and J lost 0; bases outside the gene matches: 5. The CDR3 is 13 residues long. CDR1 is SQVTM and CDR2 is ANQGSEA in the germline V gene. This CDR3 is CSIWTGLNTEAFF. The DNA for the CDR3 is TGCAGCATCTGGACAGGGTTGAACACTGAAGCTTTCTTT.

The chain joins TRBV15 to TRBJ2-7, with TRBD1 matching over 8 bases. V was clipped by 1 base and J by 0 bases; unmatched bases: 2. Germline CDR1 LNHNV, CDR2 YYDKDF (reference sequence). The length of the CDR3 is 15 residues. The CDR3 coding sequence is TGTGCCACCAGCAGAGGGACAGGGAGCTCCTACGAGCAGTACTTC. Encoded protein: CATSRGTGSSYEQYF.

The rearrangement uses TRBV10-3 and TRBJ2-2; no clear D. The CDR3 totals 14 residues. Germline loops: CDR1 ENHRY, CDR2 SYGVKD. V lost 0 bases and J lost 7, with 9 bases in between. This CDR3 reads CAISESIGFGELFF. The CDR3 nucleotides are TGTGCCATCAGTGAGTCGATAGGATTCGGGGAGCTGTTTTTT.

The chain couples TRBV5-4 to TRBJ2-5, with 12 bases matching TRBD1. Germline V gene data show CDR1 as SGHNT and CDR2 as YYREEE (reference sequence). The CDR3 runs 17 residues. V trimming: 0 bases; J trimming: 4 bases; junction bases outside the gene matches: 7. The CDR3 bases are TGTGCCAGCAGCTTGGAGGGACAGGGGGCGCTTAGAGAGACCCAGTACTTC. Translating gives CASSLEGQGALRETQYF.

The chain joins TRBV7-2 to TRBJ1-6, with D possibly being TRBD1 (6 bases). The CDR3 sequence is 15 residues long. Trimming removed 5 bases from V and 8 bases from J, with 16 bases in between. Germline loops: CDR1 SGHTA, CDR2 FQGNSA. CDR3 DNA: TGTGCCAGCAGCCTGAAGTGGGGGGCGGATTCACCCCTCCACTTT. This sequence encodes CASSLKWGADSPLHF.

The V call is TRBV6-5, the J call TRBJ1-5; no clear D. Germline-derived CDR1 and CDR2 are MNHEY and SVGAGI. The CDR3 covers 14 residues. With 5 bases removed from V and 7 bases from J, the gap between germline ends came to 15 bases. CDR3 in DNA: TGTGCCAGCAGTCCCGGCGGCGGGAACCAGCCCCAGCATTTT. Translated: CASSPGGGNQPQHF.

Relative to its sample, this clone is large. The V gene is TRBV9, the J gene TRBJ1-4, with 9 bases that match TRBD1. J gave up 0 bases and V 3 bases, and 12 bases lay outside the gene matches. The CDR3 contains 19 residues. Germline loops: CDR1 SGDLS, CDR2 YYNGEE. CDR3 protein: CASSGPDRGTRATNEKLFF. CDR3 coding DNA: TGTGCCAGCAGCGGTCCCGACAGGGGGACAAGGGCAACTAATGAAAAACTGTTTTTT. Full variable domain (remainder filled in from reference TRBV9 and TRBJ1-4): DSGVTQTPKHLITATGQRVTLRCSPRSGDLSVYWYQQSLDQGLQFLIQYYNGEERAKGNILERFSAQQFPDLHSELNLSSLELGDSALYFCASSGPDRGTRATNEKLFFGSGTQLSVL.

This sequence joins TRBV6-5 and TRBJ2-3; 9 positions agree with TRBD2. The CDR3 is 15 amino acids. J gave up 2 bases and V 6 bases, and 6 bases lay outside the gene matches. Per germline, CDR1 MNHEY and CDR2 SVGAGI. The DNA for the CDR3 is TGTGCCAGCAGCGGGCTAGCGGGGTACACAGATACGCAGTATTTT. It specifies CASSGLAGYTDTQYF.

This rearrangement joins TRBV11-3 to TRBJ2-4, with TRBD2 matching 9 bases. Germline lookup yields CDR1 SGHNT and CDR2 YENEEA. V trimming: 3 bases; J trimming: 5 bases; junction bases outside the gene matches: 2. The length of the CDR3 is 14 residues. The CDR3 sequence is CASSLRGGENIQYF. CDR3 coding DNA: TGTGCCAGCAGCTTGCGGGGGGGGGAAAACATTCAGTACTTC.

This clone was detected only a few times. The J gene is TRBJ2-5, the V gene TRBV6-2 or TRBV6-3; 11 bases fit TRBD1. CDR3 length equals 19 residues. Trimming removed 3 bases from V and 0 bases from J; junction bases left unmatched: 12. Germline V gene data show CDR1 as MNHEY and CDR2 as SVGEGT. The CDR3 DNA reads TGTGCCAGCAGTTATTTTATTAGGAGGACAGGGGGCCACCAAGAGACCCAGTACTTC. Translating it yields CASSYFIRRTGGHQETQYF.

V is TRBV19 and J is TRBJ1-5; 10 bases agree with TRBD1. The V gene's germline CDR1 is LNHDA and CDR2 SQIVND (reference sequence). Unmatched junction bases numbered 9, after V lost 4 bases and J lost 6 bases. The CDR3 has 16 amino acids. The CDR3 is CASSTRQGAIPQPQHF. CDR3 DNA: TGTGCCAGTAGTACCCGACAGGGGGCGATTCCTCAGCCCCAGCATTTT.

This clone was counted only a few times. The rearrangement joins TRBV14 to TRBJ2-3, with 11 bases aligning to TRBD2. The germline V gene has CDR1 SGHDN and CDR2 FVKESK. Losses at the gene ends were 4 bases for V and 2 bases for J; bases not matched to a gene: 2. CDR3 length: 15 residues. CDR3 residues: CASSLTSGNTDTQYF. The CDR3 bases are TGTGCCAGCAGCCTGACTAGCGGGAACACAGATACGCAGTATTTT.

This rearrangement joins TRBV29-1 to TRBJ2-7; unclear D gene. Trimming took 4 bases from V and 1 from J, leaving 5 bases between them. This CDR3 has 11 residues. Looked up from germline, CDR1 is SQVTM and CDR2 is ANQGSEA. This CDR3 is CSVGGSYEQYF. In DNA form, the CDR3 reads TGCAGCGTTGGAGGATCCTACGAGCAGTACTTC.

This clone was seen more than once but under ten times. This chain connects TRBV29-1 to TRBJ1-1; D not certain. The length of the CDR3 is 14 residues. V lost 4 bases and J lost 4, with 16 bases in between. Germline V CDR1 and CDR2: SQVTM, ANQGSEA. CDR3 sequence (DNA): TGCAGCGTTGGTATGGGAAGACGGGGCACTGAAGCTTTCTTT. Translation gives CSVGMGRRGTEAFF. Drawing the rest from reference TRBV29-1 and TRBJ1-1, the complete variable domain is SAVISQKPSRDICQRGTSLTIQCQVDSQVTMMFWYRQQPGQSLTLIATANQGSEATYESGFVIDKFPISRPNLTFSTLTVSNMSPEDSSIYLCSVGMGRRGTEAFFGQGTRLTVV.